This T cell receptor (beta chain) was recorded in a study of T cells in narcolepsy. About the research overall: Donors had narcolepsy type 1 or type 2, or were healthy controls.

Turning to this clone: As yet, its antigen is unknown.

With 10 bases clipped from V and 7 bases from J, the junction kept 7 bases outside the gene matches. Germline V lookup: CDR1 LNHDA, CDR2 SQIVND (reference sequence). The CDR3 extends over 13 amino acids. Repertoires were generated with immunoSEQ multiplex PCR, while TCRdb's copy carries only in-frame clones and drops some. The sample lists tens of thousands of clones, around 86% occurring once. Notes on the study in general: Some memory CD4+ repertoires had no autoreactive clone sequences. Healthy controls reportedly lacked the autoreactive clonotypes serially found in patients' blood.

This receptor was obtained from a human donor with narcolepsy. V usage is TRBV19 and J usage is TRBJ1-4; TRBD1 matches 9 bases. Source material: CD45RA- memory CD4+ T cells from PBMCs. The CDR3 is CATRQGGSEKLFF. CDR3 sequence (DNA): TGTGCCACAAGACAGGGGGGAAGTGAAAAACTGTTTTTT.